Following are 31 T cell receptor beta chains from one sample sequenced in a study of early T cells in non-severe SARS-CoV-2 infection. Each CDR3 protein gets one entry after TCRdb re-called the 5' RACE reads with MiXCR. Here the sample spans 62,000 or so distinct CDR3 sequences, about 9.9% being singletons. Sequencing was carried out using whole blood. These receptors originate from an adult who was a healthcare worker with PCR-confirmed SARS-CoV-2 infection or an uninfected control (not recorded which).

This chain joins TRBV10-1 and TRBJ2-5, with TRBD1 as a possible D gene (6 bases). The V gene lost 9 bases and the J gene lost 0 bases, with 17 bases spanning the gap. CDR3 length: 15 residues. In germline, CDR1 is WNHNN, CDR2 SYGVQD (reference sequence). In DNA form, the CDR3 reads TGCGCCAGTTCAACCGGGACACCGTACCAAGAGACCCAGTACTTC. Translated: CASSTGTPYQETQYF.

This clonotype was detected only a few times. The rearrangement joins TRBV18 to TRBJ1-2; 8 bases are shared with TRBD1. There are 14 residues in the CDR3. Germline V gene data show CDR1 as KGHSH and CDR2 as LQKENI. The V and J ends lost 4 bases and 3 bases, in that order; junction bases with no gene match: 4. The CDR3 loop is CASSQQGVDYGYTF. The CDR3 DNA follows: TGTGCCAGCTCACAACAGGGGGTCGACTATGGCTACACCTTC.

This chain's CDR3 is CASGLVLGHNTEAFF. In DNA, the CDR3 is TGTGCTAGTGGTTTGGTATTGGGACACAACACTGAAGCTTTCTTT. The genes are TRBV12-5 and TRBJ1-1, with a possible D match to TRBD1 (6 bases). The CDR3 is made up of 15 amino acids. Trimming took off 0 bases at V and 2 bases at J, with 10 bases between the two ends. Germline CDR1 LGHNT, CDR2 FRNRAP.

This clonotype was counted between two and nine times. The rearrangement links TRBV29-1 to TRBJ2-5; D gene ambiguous. Germline-derived CDR1 and CDR2 are SQVTM and ANQGSEA. This CDR3 has 11 residues. V gave up 4 bases and J gave up 5 bases, with 8 bases separating them. The CDR3 coding sequence is TGCAGCGTTGTTCTGTATGAGACCCAGTACTTC. Translating gives CSVVLYETQYF.

This clonotype has just a few counts. The chain is built from TRBV21-1 and TRBJ2-5; the table names TRBD1, a call not compared with the DNA. TRBV21-1 is recorded as a pseudogene. The CDR3 length is 16 residues. The CDR3 bases are TGTGCCAGCATGAACTGGGAAAGGGGGCGAAGAGAGACCCAGTACTTC. Translation gives CASMNWERGRRETQYF.

This clonotype was counted many times. The chain recombines TRBV4-1 with TRBJ2-2; no clear D. The V end lost 4 bases, the J end lost 0 bases, and 12 bases lay between the germline ends. The germline gives CDR1 MGHRA, CDR2 YSYEKL. CDR3 length equals 16 residues. CDR3 sequence: CASSPLESANTGELFF. The CDR3 bases are TGCGCCAGCAGCCCCCTGGAGTCTGCGAACACCGGGGAGCTGTTTTTT.

This clonotype was recorded many times. The J gene is TRBJ1-6, the V gene TRBV28; the match to TRBD1 covers 7 bases. Germline-derived CDR1 and CDR2 are MDHEN and SYDVKM. V lost 7 bases to trimming and J lost 6 bases; unmatched junction nucleotides: 18. The CDR3 extends over 18 amino acids. CDR3 region: CASTSRLLPGQANSPLHF. CDR3 DNA sequence: TGTGCCAGCACCTCTAGGCTCTTACCCGGACAGGCTAATTCACCCCTCCACTTT.

This clonotype was observed many times. V is TRBV5-6 and J is TRBJ2-2; TRBD1 might be the D (5 bases). This CDR3 has 12 residues. Germline lookup yields CDR1 SGHDT and CDR2 YYEEEE. The germline V and J ends were trimmed by 3 bases and 6 bases, with 6 bases remaining between them. CDR3 protein: CASSWGPGELFF. In nucleotides, the CDR3 is TGTGCCAGCAGCTGGGGCCCCGGGGAGCTGTTTTTT. The full variable domain, its missing parts supplied by reference TRBV5-6 and TRBJ2-2, is DAGVTQSPTHLIKTRGQQVTLRCSPKSGHDTVSWYQQALGQGPQFIFQYYEEEERQRGNFPDRFSGHQFPNYSSELNVNALLLGDSALYLCASSWGPGELFFGEGSRLTVL.

This clonotype was seen at least ten times. The chain couples TRBV12-3 or TRBV12-4 to TRBJ2-1; 7 bases are a match to TRBD1. This CDR3 contains 13 residues. V gave up 6 bases and J gave up 4 bases; unmatched junction bases: 3. For the CDR3, the DNA is TGTGCCAGCAGCCAGGGACAGTACAATGAGCAGTTCTTC. Translation: CASSQGQYNEQFF.

This clonotype has just a few counts. The gene calls are TRBV7-9 and TRBJ2-5, with D possibly being TRBD1 or TRBD2 (6 bases each). The CDR3 contains 15 residues. Germline V gene lookup returns CDR1 SEHNR and CDR2 FQNEAQ (reference sequence). V lost 2 bases and J 1 base, leaving 11 bases between the germline ends. The CDR3 bases are TGTGCCAGCAGCTTAAGGGGGGCCACCCAAGAGACCCAGTACTTC. Residues: CASSLRGATQETQYF.

This clonotype was detected only a few times. The V and J genes are TRBV6-1 and TRBJ2-1, with D unresolved. Germline V gene data show CDR1 as MNHNS and CDR2 as SASEGT. The CDR3 runs 13 residues. The ends were cut back, 3 bases at V and 6 bases at J, with 9 bases in the middle. This CDR3 is CASSDFLSNEQFF. Here the CDR3 DNA reads TGTGCCAGCAGTGACTTCCTTAGCAATGAGCAGTTCTTC.

V is TRBV7-2 and J is TRBJ2-1; D is unclear. Per germline, CDR1 SGHTA and CDR2 FQGNSA. V was shortened by 6 bases and J by 8 bases, with 14 bases between the two germline ends. The length of the CDR3 is 13 residues. The CDR3: CASRRILVDEQFF. The CDR3 nucleotides are TGTGCCAGCAGACGGATACTCGTCGATGAGCAGTTCTTC.

This clonotype has a count of ten or more. The rearrangement links TRBV6-1 to TRBJ1-2; D is perhaps TRBD1 (5 bases). Looked up from germline, CDR1 is MNHNS and CDR2 is SASEGT. This CDR3 is built from 12 residues. Trimming took off 6 bases at V and 3 bases at J, with 8 bases between the two ends. The chain's CDR3 is CASRGRDYGYTF. The CDR3 region has the DNA TGTGCCAGCAGAGGCAGGGACTATGGCTACACCTTC.

The chain carries TRBV20-1 and TRBJ1-3; TRBD1 agrees at 7 bases. The V gene's germline CDR1 is DFQATT and CDR2 SNEGSKA (reference sequence). CDR3 length: 15 amino acids. J lost 4 bases, V lost 0 bases, and 6 bases had no gene match. The CDR3 here is CSAREGQLLGNTIYF. The CDR3 nucleotides are TGCAGTGCTAGAGAGGGACAGCTCCTAGGAAACACCATATATTTT.

This clonotype was observed at least ten times. This chain connects TRBV6-9 to TRBJ2-7; TRBD2 might be the D (6 bases). Germline V gives CDR1 MNHGY, CDR2 SVAAGI. This CDR3 comprises 17 residues. V was shortened by 9 bases and J by 1 base, with 25 bases between the two germline ends. The CDR3: CARMALLGDCRSYEQYV. The CDR3 DNA is TGTGCCAGGATGGCGCTCCTAGGGGACTGCCGTTCCTACGAGCAGTACGTC.

This clonotype was seen a few times. V gene TRBV20-1 combines with J gene TRBJ2-1; 10 positions match TRBD1. This CDR3 has 14 residues. CDR1 DFQATT and CDR2 SNEGSKA come from the germline V gene (reference sequence). The V gene end was trimmed by 3 bases and the J gene end by 6 bases; junction bases not matched to a gene: 5. The CDR3 DNA is TGCAGTGCTAGGTCGACAGGGGGCCGCAATGAGCAGTTCTTC. It yields the protein CSARSTGGRNEQFF.

The chain is built from TRBV5-1 and TRBJ2-3, with unresolved D. Germline V gene data show CDR1 as SGHRS and CDR2 as YFSETQ. Trimming pared 5 bases from V and 6 bases from J, leaving 10 bases between. The CDR3 extends over 12 amino acids. This chain's CDR3 is CASREDADTQYF. In DNA, the CDR3 is TGCGCCAGCAGAGAGGACGCGGATACGCAGTATTTT.

The chain carries TRBV20-1 and TRBJ2-1, with TRBD2 matching over 11 bases. Germline V gives CDR1 DFQATT, CDR2 SNEGSKA (reference sequence). The CDR3 length is 14 residues. With 4 bases clipped from V and 4 bases from J, the junction kept 3 bases outside the gene matches. CDR3 coding DNA: TGCAGTGCTAAGACTAGCGGGGATTACAATGAGCAGTTCTTC. Translating gives CSAKTSGDYNEQFF.

The V call is TRBV5-1, the J call TRBJ2-3; D ambiguous. CDR1 is SGHRS, CDR2 YFSETQ, per germline. Trimming shortened V by 5 bases and J by 4 bases, and 11 bases separated the two germline ends. The CDR3 has 13 amino acids. The CDR3 DNA follows: TGCGCCAGCAGGAACACGGTCTCAGATACGCAGTATTTT. Amino acids: CASRNTVSDTQYF.

This clonotype was recorded at least ten times. The rearrangement uses TRBV10-2 and TRBJ2-7, with D unresolved. The germline V gene has CDR1 WSHSY and CDR2 SAAADI. The CDR3 has 14 residues. Trimming removed 3 bases from V and 0 bases from J, with 9 bases in between. DNA for the CDR3: TGCGCCAGCAGTGATCATACAGCCTCCTACGAGCAGTACGTC. Its translation is CASSDHTASYEQYV.

This clonotype occurred a few times. V gene TRBV3-1 combines with J gene TRBJ1-4; 8 nucleotides agree with TRBD1. The trim removed 8 bases at V and 0 bases at J, leaving 11 bases unmatched. CDR1 LGHDT and CDR2 YNNKEL come from the germline V gene (reference sequence). CDR3 length equals 17 residues. In DNA form, the CDR3 reads TGTGCCAGCTCTCTAGGACAGGGACGATCAACTAATGAAAAACTGTTTTTT. Amino acids: CASSLGQGRSTNEKLFF.

This clonotype has ten or more counts. The J gene is TRBJ2-1, the V gene TRBV25-1; D unresolved. V lost 2 bases and J lost 8, with 16 bases in between. CDR3 length: 15 amino acids. CDR1 is MGHDK, CDR2 SYGVNS, per germline. CDR3 protein: CASSEIGPRSDEQFF. The CDR3 DNA reads TGTGCCAGCAGTGAAATAGGCCCTCGGAGCGATGAGCAGTTCTTC.

This clonotype was counted ten times or more. V and J are TRBV2 and TRBJ1-6, with TRBD1 as a possible D gene (5 bases). Germline CDR1 SNHLY, CDR2 FYNNEI. V lost 6 bases and J lost 7, with 19 bases in between. This CDR3 region has 16 residues. For the CDR3, the DNA is TGTGCCAGCAGGCCGAAACCCGGGACCCTGAATTCACCCCTCCACTTT. Translating gives CASRPKPGTLNSPLHF.

The chain employs TRBV29-1 and TRBJ1-1; TRBD1 might be the D (5 bases). The CDR3 loop spans 11 amino acids. Trimming shortened V by 6 bases and J by 1 base, and 6 bases separated the two germline ends. The V gene's germline CDR1 is SQVTM and CDR2 ANQGSEA. CDR3 coding DNA: TGCAGCGTCACAGGGAACACTGAAGCTTTCTTT. Translated: CSVTGNTEAFF.

J is TRBJ1-1 and V is TRBV6-1; D gene uncertain. The CDR3 sequence is 13 residues long. Germline V CDR1 and CDR2: MNHNS, SASEGT. Trimming cost V 6 bases and J 5 bases, with 13 bases left between them. The CDR3 sequence: CASSHGRETEAFF. The CDR3 coding sequence is TGTGCCAGCAGCCATGGGCGGGAAACTGAAGCTTTCTTT.

This clonotype came up a few times. The chain joins TRBV6-6 to TRBJ1-5; D not resolved. The CDR3 is 15 amino acids. Germline CDR1 and CDR2: MNHNY and SVGAGI (reference sequence). Between the trimmed V and J ends, which lost 7 bases and 0 bases, there was a span of 13 bases. DNA for the CDR3: TGTGCCAGCACCGTCGGACGGCTTAGCAATCAGCCCCAGCATTTT. Protein sequence: CASTVGRLSNQPQHF.

The chain uses TRBV7-9 and TRBJ2-2; 8 bases map to TRBD1. The CDR3 loop spans 14 amino acids. The germline gives CDR1 SEHNR, CDR2 FQNEAQ (reference sequence). V lost 5 bases, J lost 7 bases, and 6 bases stayed unmatched. The chain's CDR3 is CASSQDRVNGELFF. The CDR3 DNA reads TGTGCCAGCAGCCAGGACAGGGTGAACGGGGAGCTGTTTTTT.

The V and J genes are TRBV6-6 and TRBJ1-1; no reliable D call. Trimming took off 5 bases at V and 1 base at J, with 8 bases between the two ends. This CDR3 is built from 13 residues. The germline gives CDR1 MNHNY, CDR2 SVGAGI (reference sequence). CDR3: CASSPQRNTEAFF. The DNA for the CDR3 is TGTGCCAGCAGTCCCCAGAGGAACACTGAAGCTTTCTTT.

The sample holds many counts of this clonotype. The chain couples TRBV18 to TRBJ1-6; D is unresolved. Germline values: CDR1 KGHSH, CDR2 LQKENI. The ends were cut back, 4 bases at V and 0 bases at J, with 13 bases in the middle. The CDR3 is 17 residues long. The CDR3 nucleotides are TGTGCCAGCTCACGGTTAGACAAAAGCTCCTATAATTCACCCCTCCACTTT. Protein sequence: CASSRLDKSSYNSPLHF.

The chain uses TRBV7-6 and TRBJ2-1; tentatively, D is TRBD1 (6 bases). The germline V and J ends were trimmed by 4 bases and 5 bases, with 21 bases remaining between them. This CDR3 has 17 residues. Germline CDR1 and CDR2: SGHVS and FNYEAQ. The CDR3 coding sequence is TGTGCCAGCAGCTCAGGACAGCCCACCCGAAAGGACAATGAGCAGTTCTTC. Translation gives CASSSGQPTRKDNEQFF.

The V gene is TRBV13, the J gene TRBJ2-2; 8 bases align to TRBD2. CDR3 length: 15 amino acids. Germline lookup yields CDR1 PRHDT and CDR2 FYEKMQ (reference sequence). V was clipped by 5 bases and J by 2 bases; unmatched bases: 4. The CDR3 here is CASSLSGENTGELFF. CDR3 nucleotides: TGTGCCAGCAGCCTTAGCGGGGAAAACACCGGGGAGCTGTTTTTT.